What follows are 26 T cell receptor beta chains derived from one specimen sequenced in a study of T cells in Graves' hyperthyroidism and ophthalmopathy. TCR beta CDR3 region amplification was performed from RNA transcripts. The TCR CDR3 first-round RT-PCR relied on the HTBI primer set. MiXCR was run by TCRdb on the multiplex PCR reads, yielding one entry per CDR3 protein. The sample lists approximately 400,000 distinct CDR3 sequences, under 15% seen once, with around a third in the top ten. Sequencing used blood. Receptors were obtained from a young woman with Graves' hyperthyroidism.

The rearrangement links TRBV4-1 to TRBJ1-5; no clear D. The length of the CDR3 is 17 residues. The germline gives CDR1 MGHRA, CDR2 YSYEKL. Trimming took 3 bases from V and 0 from J, leaving 15 bases between them. This chain's CDR3 is CASSHTLLRYSNQPQHF. For the CDR3, the DNA is TGCGCCAGCAGCCACACCCTTTTACGGTATAGCAATCAGCCCCAGCATTTT.

At least ten counts were recorded for this clonotype. The rearrangement links TRBV3-1 to TRBJ1-1, with D uncertain. Germline V gives CDR1 LGHDT, CDR2 YNNKEL (reference sequence). V was shortened by 6 bases and J by 3 bases, with 11 bases between the two germline ends. The CDR3 loop spans 13 amino acids. In nucleotides, the CDR3 is TGTGCCAGCAGTCTTGCTACGGACACTGAAGCTTTCTTT. Translated, it gives CASSLATDTEAFF.

The chain uses TRBV25-1 and TRBJ1-3; D is perhaps TRBD1 (6 bases). Looked up from germline, CDR1 is MGHDK and CDR2 is SYGVNS. The CDR3 length is 14 residues. V was clipped by 3 bases and J by 4 bases, with 10 bases between them. DNA of the CDR3: TGTGCCAGCAGTGATTCAGGGGCGGGAAACACCATATATTTT. Encoded protein: CASSDSGAGNTIYF.

This clonotype was recorded at least ten times. This chain joins TRBV6-5 and TRBJ1-1, with D unclear. Germline CDR1 is MNHEY and CDR2 is SVGAGI. The CDR3 totals 13 residues. The V gene lost 2 bases and the J gene lost 5 bases, with 9 bases spanning the gap. CDR3 sequence: CASSYEALTEAFF. The CDR3 bases are TGTGCCAGCAGTTACGAGGCCCTAACTGAAGCTTTCTTT.

This rearrangement joins TRBV20-1 to TRBJ1-3; D is uncertain. The CDR3 is made up of 15 amino acids. The ends were cut back, 6 bases at V and 2 bases at J, with 17 bases in the middle. Looked up from germline, CDR1 is DFQATT and CDR2 is SNEGSKA (reference sequence). The CDR3 coding sequence is TGCAGTGCCACACCCCAAGAGAACACTGGAAACACCATATATTTT. It codes for CSATPQENTGNTIYF.

This clonotype has a count of ten or more. The chain has TRBV10-3 and TRBJ2-7, with 12 bases that match TRBD2. The CDR3 contains 15 residues. With V trimmed by 8 bases and J by 5 bases, 10 bases remained unmatched. The V gene's germline CDR1 is ENHRY and CDR2 SYGVKD. As DNA, the CDR3 is TGTGCCATCGCTAGCGGGAGGGTGTTGGAGGACGAGCAGTACTTC. This sequence encodes CAIASGRVLEDEQYF.

This clonotype was found many times. The rearrangement links TRBV7-9 to TRBJ2-1; 10 bases match TRBD2. From germline, CDR1 is SEHNR and CDR2 FQNEAQ (reference sequence). The CDR3 is 13 residues long. V lost 8 bases and J lost 8; bases outside the gene matches: 6. The CDR3 reads CASVLAGVDEQFF. The DNA for the CDR3 is TGTGCCAGCGTCCTAGCGGGAGTCGATGAGCAGTTCTTC.

Of note for this clonotype: It may be a read error: a sequence one base away is much more abundant. The rearrangement links TRBV7-2 to TRBJ2-7; TRBD1 matches at 8 bases. The tail of the sequence fits TRBJ2-1 better, so the J call may be wrong. Germline values: CDR1 SGHTA, CDR2 FQGNSA. The CDR3 is 15 amino acids. CDR3 sequence reads: CASSRTGTSSYEQFF. CDR3 nucleotide sequence: TGTGCCAGCAGCCGGACAGGGACCAGCTCCTACGAGCAGTTCTTC.

V is TRBV3-1 and J is TRBJ1-1, with D possibly being TRBD1 (5 bases). V lost 2 bases, J lost 1 base, and 11 bases lay in between. The germline gives CDR1 LGHDT, CDR2 YNNKEL (reference sequence). The CDR3 covers 15 residues. This chain's CDR3 is CASSQLGLKNTEAFF. CDR3 DNA sequence: TGTGCCAGCAGCCAATTGGGACTGAAGAACACTGAAGCTTTCTTT.

This sequence joins TRBV24-1 and TRBJ2-5; D unresolved. This CDR3 is built from 16 residues. CDR1 and CDR2 from the germline V gene are KGHDR and SFDVKD. V shed 1 base and J shed 4 bases, with 15 bases lying between them. CDR3 in DNA: TGTGCCACCAGTGATTTAGGACCCGTCGGGCGAGAGACCCAGTACTTC. Its translation: CATSDLGPVGRETQYF.

Details on this clonotype: A clone one base away is much larger, so this may be a read error. The chain recombines TRBV29-1 with TRBJ2-1; TRBD2 matches at 8 bases. The germline gives CDR1 SQVTM, CDR2 ANQGSEA. The CDR3 has 15 residues. CDR3 loop: CSVQTSESSYIEQFF. The DNA for the CDR3 is TGCAGCGTCCAGACTAGCGAAAGCTCCTACATTGAGCAGTTCTTC.

The gene calls are TRBV29-1 and TRBJ2-5, with D possibly TRBD2 on 5 matching bases. V lost 7 bases and J lost 5, with 14 bases in between. Germline values: CDR1 SQVTM, CDR2 ANQGSEA. This CDR3 contains 12 residues. This CDR3 is CSASEGGETQYF. CDR3 nucleotide sequence: TGCAGCGCTTCCGAGGGTGGGGAGACCCAGTACTTC. The entire variable domain, with the rest obtained from reference TRBV29-1 and TRBJ2-5, is as follows: SAVISQKPSRDICQRGTSLTIQCQVDSQVTMMFWYRQQPGQSLTLIATANQGSEATYESGFVIDKFPISRPNLTFSTLTVSNMSPEDSSIYLCSASEGGETQYFGPGTRLLVL.

The genes are TRBV6-6 and TRBJ2-1, with D possibly being TRBD2 (6 bases). The germline gives CDR1 MNHNY, CDR2 SVGAGI (reference sequence). The CDR3 runs 14 residues. V was pared by 2 bases and J by 7 bases, with 12 bases between. The CDR3 spells CASSYRDLSNEQFF. The CDR3 DNA sequence: TGTGCCAGCAGTTACCGGGACTTATCGAATGAGCAGTTCTTC.

The table lists this clonotype with a few counts. This may be a read error, as it is one base from a much larger clone. The chain employs TRBV7-6 and TRBJ2-1; 13 bases are a match to TRBD2. CDR3 length: 15 amino acids. The V gene's germline CDR1 is SGHVS and CDR2 FNYEAQ. J lost 7 bases, V lost 4 bases, and 4 bases had no gene match. The DNA of the CDR3 is TGTGCCAGCAGCTACGGGACTAGCGGGATTAATGAGCAGTTCTTC. Translated, it gives CASSYGTSGINEQFF. The variable domain in full, with the rest retrieved from reference TRBV7-6 and TRBJ2-1, is GAGVSQSPRYKVTKRGQDVALRCDPISGHVSLYWYRQALGQGPEFLTYFNYEAQQDKSGLPNDRFSAERPEGSISTLTIQRTEQRDSAMYRCASSYGTSGINEQFFGPGTRLTVL.

This clonotype was seen many times. This chain links TRBV20-1 with TRBJ1-1; 11 nucleotides line up with TRBD1. The CDR3 sequence is 14 residues long. Per germline, CDR1 DFQATT and CDR2 SNEGSKA (reference sequence). Trimming cost V 6 bases and J 6 bases; bases outside gene matches: 9. The CDR3 coding sequence is TGCAGTGCCGACTCCGGGACAGGGGGGGCTGAAGCTTTCTTT. Protein sequence: CSADSGTGGAEAFF.

Only a few counts were recorded for this clonotype. The chain joins TRBV7-3 to TRBJ2-3; D is possibly TRBD2 (6 bases). This CDR3 has 16 amino acids. Looked up from germline, CDR1 is SGHTA and CDR2 is FQGTGA. V was pared by 2 bases and J by 0 bases, with 12 bases between. The CDR3 coding sequence is TGTGCCAGCAGCTTATTTGGGGGGACTAGCACAGATACGCAGTATTTT. Encoded protein: CASSLFGGTSTDTQYF.

This clonotype occurred many times. Here the CDR3 reads CASSPKLSGRYNEQFF. As DNA, the CDR3 is TGTGCCAGCAGCCCTAAACTTAGCGGGAGGTACAATGAGCAGTTCTTC. The chain carries TRBV11-2 and TRBJ2-1; 10 bases fit TRBD2. The CDR3 loop spans 16 amino acids. Unmatched junction bases numbered 8, after V lost 5 bases and J lost 4 bases. The germline V gene encodes CDR1 SGHAT and CDR2 FQNNGV.

This clonotype was counted ten times or more. This chain uses TRBV28 with TRBJ2-7, with 7 bases aligning to TRBD1. In germline, CDR1 is MDHEN, CDR2 SYDVKM. V lost 6 bases and J lost 1; bases outside the gene matches: 9. This CDR3 is built from 15 residues. CDR3 in DNA: TGTGCCAGCAGGGGTACCGGGACAGCATCCTACGAGCAGTACTTC. Its translation: CASRGTGTASYEQYF.

The sample holds many counts of this clonotype. The gene calls are TRBV30 and TRBJ2-7; D is uncertain. The CDR3 runs to 15 residues. CDR1 is GTSNPN and CDR2 is SVGIG in the germline V gene (reference sequence). Trimming stripped 0 bases from V and 0 bases from J, with 12 bases between. CDR3 sequence: CAWSVRSALSYEQYF. Here the CDR3 DNA reads TGTGCCTGGAGTGTACGGTCAGCCCTCTCCTACGAGCAGTACTTC.

J is TRBJ1-2 and V is TRBV6-5, with a tentative D call TRBD1 (6 bases). V lost 2 bases and J 2 bases, leaving 18 bases between the germline ends. From germline, CDR1 is MNHEY and CDR2 SVGAGI. This CDR3 comprises 17 residues. The CDR3 coding sequence is TGTGCCAGCAGTTACACCTTGGACAGCCGATTAAACTATGGCTACACCTTC. Translating gives CASSYTLDSRLNYGYTF.

This clonotype was seen a handful of times. J is TRBJ2-7 and V is TRBV28; TRBD2 aligns across 16 bases. Trimming removed 2 bases from V and 3 bases from J; junction bases left unmatched: 10. This CDR3 is built from 19 residues. From germline, CDR1 is MDHEN and CDR2 SYDVKM. The CDR3 region has the DNA TGTGCCAGCAGTTTACCGGGACTAGCGGGAGGGCCATCGGGCTACGAGCAGTACTTC. This codes for CASSLPGLAGGPSGYEQYF.

This clonotype has a count of ten or more. The chain links TRBV28 to TRBJ2-3, with a tentative D call TRBD2 (6 bases). CDR1 and CDR2 from the germline V gene are MDHEN and SYDVKM. Trimming pared 5 bases from V and 5 bases from J, leaving 26 bases between. CDR3 length: 18 residues. This CDR3 reads CASSPPPWAGTGEDTQYF. CDR3 in DNA: TGTGCCAGCAGTCCCCCCCCCTGGGCGGGGACGGGGGAAGATACGCAGTATTTT.

This clonotype was counted a few times. V gene TRBV4-1 combines with J gene TRBJ2-7, with TRBD2 matching 9 bases. The CDR3 totals 15 residues. Germline CDR1 is MGHRA and CDR2 is YSYEKL. The ends lost 0 bases at V and 5 bases at J; junction bases unmatched: 5. CDR3 in amino acids: CASSQEGLAVNEQYF. The CDR3, as DNA: TGCGCCAGCAGCCAAGAGGGACTAGCAGTAAACGAGCAGTACTTC.

J is TRBJ2-3 and V is TRBV6-1, with 7 bases matching TRBD2. With 7 bases clipped from V and 0 bases from J, the junction kept 7 bases outside the gene matches. The CDR3 sequence is 15 residues long. Germline V gives CDR1 MNHNS, CDR2 SASEGT. The CDR3 protein is CASKRGAGSTDTQYF. CDR3 sequence (DNA): TGTGCCAGCAAGCGGGGCGCCGGCAGCACAGATACGCAGTATTTT.

This clonotype was seen a few times. The V call is TRBV29-1, the J call TRBJ2-3, with D possibly being TRBD1 (7 bases). Germline-derived CDR1 and CDR2 are SQVTM and ANQGSEA. V was trimmed by 7 bases and J by 6 bases, leaving 17 bases between them. The CDR3 covers 13 residues. The CDR3 protein is CSEGAFLADTQYF. Written as DNA, the CDR3 is TGCAGCGAGGGGGCCTTCCTAGCGGATACGCAGTATTTT.

The V gene is TRBV29-1, the J gene TRBJ2-5; TRBD1 agrees at 8 bases. Germline CDR1 and CDR2: SQVTM and ANQGSEA. Trimming removed 6 bases from V and 4 bases from J; junction bases left unmatched: 16. The CDR3 spans 16 residues. DNA of the CDR3: TGCAGCGTCCCGGGACAGGCGCACCGTGGGGGAGAGACCCAGTACTTC. Its translation: CSVPGQAHRGGETQYF.